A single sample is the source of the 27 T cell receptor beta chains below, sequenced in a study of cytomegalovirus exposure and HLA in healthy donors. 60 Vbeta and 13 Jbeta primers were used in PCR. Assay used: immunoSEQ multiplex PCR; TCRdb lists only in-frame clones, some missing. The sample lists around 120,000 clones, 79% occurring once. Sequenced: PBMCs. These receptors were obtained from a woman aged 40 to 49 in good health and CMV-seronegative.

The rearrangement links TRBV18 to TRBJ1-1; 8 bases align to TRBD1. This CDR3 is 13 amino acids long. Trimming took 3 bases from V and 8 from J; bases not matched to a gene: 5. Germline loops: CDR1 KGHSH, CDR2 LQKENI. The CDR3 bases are TGTGCCAGCTCACCTGACAGGGGCTCCGAAGCTTTCTTT. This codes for CASSPDRGSEAFF.

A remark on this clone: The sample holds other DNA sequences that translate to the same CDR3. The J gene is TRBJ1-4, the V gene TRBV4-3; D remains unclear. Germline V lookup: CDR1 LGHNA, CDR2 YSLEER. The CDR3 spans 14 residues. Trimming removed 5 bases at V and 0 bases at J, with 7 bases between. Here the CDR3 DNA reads TGCGCCAGCAGCGCTACGGCAACTAATGAAAAACTGTTTTTT. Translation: CASSATATNEKLFF.

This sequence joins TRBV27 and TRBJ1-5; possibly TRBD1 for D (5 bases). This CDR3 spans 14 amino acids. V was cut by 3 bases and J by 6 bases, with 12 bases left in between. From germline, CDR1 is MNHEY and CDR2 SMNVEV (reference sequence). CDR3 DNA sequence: TGTGCCAGCAGTTTGTTAGGGGCAGGTCAGCCCCAGCATTTT. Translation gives CASSLLGAGQPQHF.

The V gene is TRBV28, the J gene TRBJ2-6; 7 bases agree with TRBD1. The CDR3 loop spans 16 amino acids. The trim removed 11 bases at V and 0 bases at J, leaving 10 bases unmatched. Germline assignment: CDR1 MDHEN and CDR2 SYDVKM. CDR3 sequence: CAGQTGQYSGANVLTF. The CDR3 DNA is TGTGCCGGGCAAACGGGACAGTACTCTGGGGCCAACGTCCTGACTTTC.

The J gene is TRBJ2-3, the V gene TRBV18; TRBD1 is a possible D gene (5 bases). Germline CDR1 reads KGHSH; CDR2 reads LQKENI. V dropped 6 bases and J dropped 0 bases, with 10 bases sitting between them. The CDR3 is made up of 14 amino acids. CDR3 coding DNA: TGTGCCAGCTCCATAGGGGCTAGCACAGATACGCAGTATTTT. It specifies CASSIGASTDTQYF.

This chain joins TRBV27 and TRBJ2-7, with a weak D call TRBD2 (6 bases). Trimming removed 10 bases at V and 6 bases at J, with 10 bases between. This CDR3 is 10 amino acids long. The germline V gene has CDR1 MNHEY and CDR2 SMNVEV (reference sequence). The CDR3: CATETSEQYF. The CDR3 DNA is TGTGCCACCGAGACTAGCGAGCAGTACTTC.

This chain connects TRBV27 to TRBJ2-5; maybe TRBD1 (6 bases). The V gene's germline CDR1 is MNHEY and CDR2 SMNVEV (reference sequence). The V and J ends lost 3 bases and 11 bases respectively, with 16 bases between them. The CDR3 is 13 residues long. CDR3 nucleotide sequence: TGTGCCAGCAGTTTTAACCCCAAGGGGGAGCAGTACTTC. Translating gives CASSFNPKGEQYF.

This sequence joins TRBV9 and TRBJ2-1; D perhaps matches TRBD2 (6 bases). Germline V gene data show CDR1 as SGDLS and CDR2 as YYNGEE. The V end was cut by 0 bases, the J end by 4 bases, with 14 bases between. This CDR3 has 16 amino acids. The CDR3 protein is CASSVVPGDGYNEQFF. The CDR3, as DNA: TGTGCCAGCAGCGTAGTGCCGGGAGATGGGTACAATGAGCAGTTCTTC.

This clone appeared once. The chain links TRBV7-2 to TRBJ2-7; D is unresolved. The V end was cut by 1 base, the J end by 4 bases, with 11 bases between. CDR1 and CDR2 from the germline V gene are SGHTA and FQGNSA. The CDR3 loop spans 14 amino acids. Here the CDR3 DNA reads TGTGCCAGCAGCTTAGGCCCAGGCGCATACGAGCAGTACTTC. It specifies CASSLGPGAYEQYF.

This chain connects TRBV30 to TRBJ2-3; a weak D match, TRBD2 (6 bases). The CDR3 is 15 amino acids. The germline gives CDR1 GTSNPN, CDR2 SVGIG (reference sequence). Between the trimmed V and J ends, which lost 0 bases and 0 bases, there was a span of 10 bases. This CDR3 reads CAWSVGGASTDTQYF. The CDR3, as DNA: TGTGCCTGGAGTGTAGGCGGGGCTAGCACAGATACGCAGTATTTT.

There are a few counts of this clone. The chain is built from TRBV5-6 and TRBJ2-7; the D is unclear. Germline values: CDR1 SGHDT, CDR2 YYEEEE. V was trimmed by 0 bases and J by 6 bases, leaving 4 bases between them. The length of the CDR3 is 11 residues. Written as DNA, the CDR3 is TGTGCCAGCAGCTTGGGGCTCGAGCAGTACTTC. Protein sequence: CASSLGLEQYF.

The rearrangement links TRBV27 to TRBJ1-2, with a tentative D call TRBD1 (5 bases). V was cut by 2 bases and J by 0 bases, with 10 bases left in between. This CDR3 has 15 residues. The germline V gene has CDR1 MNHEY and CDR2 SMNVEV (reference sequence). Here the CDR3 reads CASSLGAESNYGYTF. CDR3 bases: TGTGCCAGCAGTTTAGGGGCAGAATCTAACTATGGCTACACCTTC.

The CDR3 DNA reads TGTGCCTGGAGACCGGGCGGGTCCTACGAGCAGTACTTC. It codes for CAWRPGGSYEQYF. The J gene is TRBJ2-7, the V gene TRBV30; a weak D match, TRBD2 (5 bases). CDR1 is GTSNPN, CDR2 SVGIG, per germline (reference sequence). The CDR3 covers 13 residues. Trimming left V 3 bases short and J 1 base short, with 10 bases between. The full variable domain, with the rest looked up from reference TRBV30 and TRBJ2-7, is SQTIHQWPATLVQPVGSPLSLECTVEGTSNPNLYWYRQAAGRGLQLLFYSVGIGQISSEVPQNLSASRPQDRQFILSSKKLLLSDSGFYLCAWRPGGSYEQYFGPGTRLTVT.

The DNA of the CDR3 is TGCAGCGTTCGTACCCAGGGACAGGTTGACTACGAGCAGTACTTC. Translating it yields CSVRTQGQVDYEQYF. The rearrangement links TRBV29-1 to TRBJ2-7, with 8 bases fitting TRBD1. The germline CDR1 and CDR2 sequences are SQVTM and ANQGSEA. The CDR3 spans 15 residues. V gave up 5 bases and J gave up 3 bases; unmatched junction bases: 12.

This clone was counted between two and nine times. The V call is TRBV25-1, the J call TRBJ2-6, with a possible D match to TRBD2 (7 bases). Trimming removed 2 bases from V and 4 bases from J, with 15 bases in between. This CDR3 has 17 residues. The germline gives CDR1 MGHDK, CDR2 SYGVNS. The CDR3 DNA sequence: TGTGCCAGCAGTGAAGGGGGGGCGCAGGGCGGGGCCAACGTCCTGACTTTC. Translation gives CASSEGGAQGGANVLTF.

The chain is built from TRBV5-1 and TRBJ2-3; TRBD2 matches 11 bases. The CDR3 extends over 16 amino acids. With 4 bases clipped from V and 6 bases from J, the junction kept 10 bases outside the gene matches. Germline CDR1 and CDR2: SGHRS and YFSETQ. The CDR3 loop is CASSPPGSGGADTQYF. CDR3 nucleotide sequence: TGCGCCAGCAGCCCACCGGGTAGCGGGGGGGCGGATACGCAGTATTTT. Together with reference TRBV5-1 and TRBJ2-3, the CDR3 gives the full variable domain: KAGVTQTPRYLIKTRGQQVTLSCSPISGHRSVSWYQQTPGQGLQFLFEYFSETQRNKGNFPGRFSGRQFSNSRSEMNVSTLELGDSALYLCASSPPGSGGADTQYFGPGTRLTVL.

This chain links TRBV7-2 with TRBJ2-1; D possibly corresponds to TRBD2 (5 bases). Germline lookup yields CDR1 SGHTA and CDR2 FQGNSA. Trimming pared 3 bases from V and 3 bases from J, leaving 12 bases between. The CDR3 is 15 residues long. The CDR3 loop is CASSFQRTHYNEQFF. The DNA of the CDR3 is TGTGCCAGCAGCTTCCAGCGGACTCACTACAATGAGCAGTTCTTC.

CDR3 sequence reads: CAISDGQDNQPQHF. CDR3 DNA sequence: TGTGCCATCAGTGACGGACAGGACAATCAGCCCCAGCATTTT. V and J are TRBV10-3 and TRBJ1-5, with 7 nucleotides matching TRBD1. J lost 3 bases, V lost 3 bases, and 2 bases had no gene match. In germline, CDR1 is ENHRY, CDR2 SYGVKD. The CDR3 sequence is 14 residues long.

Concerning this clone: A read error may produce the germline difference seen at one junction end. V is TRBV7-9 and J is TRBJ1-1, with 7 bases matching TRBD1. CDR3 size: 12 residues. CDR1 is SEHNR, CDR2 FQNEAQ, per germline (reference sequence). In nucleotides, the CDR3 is TGTTCCAGTAGGACAGGAGACACTGAAGCTTTCTTT. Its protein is CSSRTGDTEAFF. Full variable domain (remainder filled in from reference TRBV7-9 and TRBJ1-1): DTGVSQNPRHKITKRGQNVTFRCDPISEHNRLYWYRQTLGQGPEFLTYFQNEAQLEKSRLLSDRFSAERPKGSFSTLEIQRTEQGDSAMYLCSSRTGDTEAFFGQGTRLTVV.

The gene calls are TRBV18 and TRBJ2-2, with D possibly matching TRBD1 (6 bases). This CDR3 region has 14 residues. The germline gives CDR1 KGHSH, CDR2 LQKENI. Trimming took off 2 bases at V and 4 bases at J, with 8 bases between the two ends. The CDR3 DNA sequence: TGTGCCAGCTCACCATCAGGGGTCACCGGGGAGCTGTTTTTT. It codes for CASSPSGVTGELFF.

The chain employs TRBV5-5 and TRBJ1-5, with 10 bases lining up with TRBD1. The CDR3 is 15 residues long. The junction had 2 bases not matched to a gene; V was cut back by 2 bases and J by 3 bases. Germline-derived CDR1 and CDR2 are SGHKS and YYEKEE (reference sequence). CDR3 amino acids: CASSLGQGVNQPQHF. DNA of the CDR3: TGTGCCAGCAGCTTAGGACAGGGGGTCAATCAGCCCCAGCATTTT.

The chain's CDR3 is CASRPWTSGDIETQYF. DNA of the CDR3: TGTGCCAGCAGACCATGGACTAGCGGGGACATTGAGACCCAGTACTTC. This chain links TRBV5-4 with TRBJ2-5; TRBD2 aligns across 12 bases. The CDR3 length is 16 residues. V lost 5 bases, J lost 5 bases, and 10 bases stayed unmatched. Germline lookup yields CDR1 SGHNT and CDR2 YYREEE (reference sequence).

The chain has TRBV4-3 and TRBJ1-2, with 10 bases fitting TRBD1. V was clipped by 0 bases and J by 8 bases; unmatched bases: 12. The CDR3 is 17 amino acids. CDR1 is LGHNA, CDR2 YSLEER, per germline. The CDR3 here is CASSQDPTGGDTRGYTF. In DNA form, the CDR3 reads TGCGCCAGCAGCCAAGACCCGACAGGGGGCGATACTCGGGGCTACACCTTC.

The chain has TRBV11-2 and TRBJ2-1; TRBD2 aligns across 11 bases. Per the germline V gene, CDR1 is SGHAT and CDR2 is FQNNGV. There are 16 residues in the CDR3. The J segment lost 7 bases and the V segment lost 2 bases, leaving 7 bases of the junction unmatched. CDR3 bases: TGTGCCAGCAGCTTACTACTAGCGGGAGTAAGTAATGAGCAGTTCTTC. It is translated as CASSLLLAGVSNEQFF.

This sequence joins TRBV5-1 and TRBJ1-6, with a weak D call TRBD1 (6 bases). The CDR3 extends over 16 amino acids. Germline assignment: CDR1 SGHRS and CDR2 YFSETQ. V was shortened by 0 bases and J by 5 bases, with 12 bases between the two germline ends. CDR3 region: CASSLGPGENNSPLHF. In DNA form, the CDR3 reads TGCGCCAGCAGCTTGGGTCCAGGGGAGAATAATTCACCCCTCCACTTT.

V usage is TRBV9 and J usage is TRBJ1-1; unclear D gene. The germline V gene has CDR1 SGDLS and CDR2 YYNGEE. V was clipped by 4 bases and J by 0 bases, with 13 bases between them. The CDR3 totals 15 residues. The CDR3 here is CASSPAELMNTEAFF. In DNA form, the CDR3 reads TGTGCCAGCAGCCCGGCGGAGCTCATGAACACTGAAGCTTTCTTT.

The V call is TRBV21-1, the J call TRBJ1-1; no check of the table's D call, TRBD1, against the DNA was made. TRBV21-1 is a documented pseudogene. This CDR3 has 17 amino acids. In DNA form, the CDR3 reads TGTGCCAGCAGCAAAATCTCCTCGACAGCAACGAACACTGAAGCTTTCTTT. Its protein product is CASSKISSTATNTEAFF.